The source of this T cell receptor beta chain is a study of CD8+CD57+ T cells in acquired aplastic anemia. In the study overall: On average, sorted CD4+ and CD8+ cells gave approximately 3 ug of DNA. Findings and limits, study-wide: With respect to CD8+ Simpson's diversity, patients and controls did not differ significantly. Some 29 CD8+ CDR3 sequences were shared between patients and controls.

All patients picked for sequencing had shown, by flow cytometry, an expansion of CD8+CD57+ cells. Each patient carried a diagnosis of severe acquired aplastic anemia. Genomic DNA, serving as template, underwent TCR beta VDJ and CDR3 profiling. TCRdb called the reads again in MiXCR, with one record for every CDR3 protein. The sample has some 120,000 distinct CDR3 sequences, 58% seen once. As to this clonotype: Its antigen is as yet unknown.

The sequenced sample was sorted CD4+, CD8+, or CD8+CD57+ T cells (not recorded which) from PBMCs. The sequence derives from a human donor with aplastic anemia.

The CDR3 sequence: CASSLGAQVGYGYTF. The DNA of the CDR3 is TGTGCCAGCAGTTTGGGGGCTCAAGTGGGCTATGGCTACACCTTC. V and J are TRBV12-3 or TRBV12-4 and TRBJ1-2, with D perhaps matching TRBD1 (6 bases). V was shortened by 3 bases and J by 4 bases, with 15 bases between the two germline ends. This CDR3 is built from 15 residues.